Following are 32 T cell receptor beta chains from one sample sequenced in a study of control samples from healthy donors and cancer patients. Profiled with immunoSEQ multiplex PCR; TCRdb holds only in-frame clones, not every one. In the table there are tens of thousands of clones, 91% of which are singletons. The source material was blood. These receptors all come from a man aged 50-60 years in good health.

The chain employs TRBV19 and TRBJ2-6, with D unresolved. Per germline, CDR1 LNHDA and CDR2 SQIVND (reference sequence). V lost 9 bases to trimming and J lost 1 base, with 7 bases between them. The CDR3 covers 13 residues. CDR3 residues: CASRVSGANVLTF. The CDR3 DNA is TGTGCCAGCAGAGTTTCTGGGGCCAACGTCCTGACTTTC.

The gene calls are TRBV2 and TRBJ2-7; D is perhaps TRBD1 (8 bases). Germline V CDR1 and CDR2: SNHLY, FYNNEI. CDR3 length: 14 residues. The V gene lost 10 bases and the J gene lost 7 bases, with 23 bases spanning the gap. The CDR3 region is CAIGGTGFSGEQYF. The CDR3 region has the DNA TGTGCCATCGGGGGGACAGGCTTTTCTGGGGAGCAGTACTTC.

The chain is built from TRBV15 and TRBJ1-2; D remains ambiguous. Trimming left V 1 base short and J 7 bases short, with 16 bases between. This CDR3 is 15 amino acids long. Germline-derived CDR1 and CDR2 are LNHNV and YYDKDF (reference sequence). The CDR3 spells CATSRVRAGVSGYTF. CDR3 in DNA: TGTGCCACCAGCAGAGTTAGGGCAGGAGTAAGTGGCTACACCTTC. The whole variable domain, filled in from reference TRBV15 and TRBJ1-2, reads DAMVIQNPRYQVTQFGKPVTLSCSQTLNHNVMYWYQQKSSQAPKLLFHYYDKDFNNEADTPDNFQSRRPNTSFCFLDIRSPGLGDTAMYLCATSRVRAGVSGYTFGSGTRLTVV.

This clone was seen a handful of times. V is TRBV4-2 and J is TRBJ1-2; 8 positions match TRBD1. J lost 9 bases, V lost 2 bases, and 11 bases had no gene match. The CDR3 runs to 15 residues. Germline CDR1 reads LGHNA; CDR2 reads YNFKEQ. Here the CDR3 DNA reads TGTGCCAGCAGCCAAAGCCCGACAGGGGCGAGGAGCTACACCTTC. Encoded protein: CASSQSPTGARSYTF.

V usage is TRBV7-9 and J usage is TRBJ2-3; D not certain. Trimming pared 5 bases from V and 1 base from J, leaving 13 bases between. In germline, CDR1 is SEHNR, CDR2 FQNEAQ (reference sequence). The CDR3 consists of 15 residues. CDR3 nucleotides: TGTGCCAGCAGCCAGACACTGCGCGGCACAGATACGCAGTATTTT. This codes for CASSQTLRGTDTQYF.

The chain joins TRBV18 to TRBJ1-5, with D unresolved. Looked up from germline, CDR1 is KGHSH and CDR2 is LQKENI. Trimming left V 6 bases short and J 5 bases short, with 11 bases between. The CDR3 loop spans 13 amino acids. The CDR3 DNA sequence: TGTGCCAGCTCCCTCGGACGGGATCAGCCCCAGCATTTT. Translation gives CASSLGRDQPQHF.

V is TRBV19 and J is TRBJ2-5, with D possibly called TRBD1 or TRBD2 (5 bases each). The CDR3 is 14 amino acids. Trimming left V 5 bases short and J 5 bases short, with 15 bases between. The germline CDR1 and CDR2 sequences are LNHDA and SQIVND (reference sequence). The chain's CDR3 is CASSLSGTGETQYF. DNA of the CDR3: TGTGCCAGTAGTCTATCGGGGACGGGGGAGACCCAGTACTTC. Together with reference TRBV19 and TRBJ2-5, the CDR3 gives the full variable domain: DGGITQSPKYLFRKEGQNVTLSCEQNLNHDAMYWYRQDPGQGLRLIYYSQIVNDFQKGDIAEGYSVSREKKESFPLTVTSAQKNPTAFYLCASSLSGTGETQYFGPGTRLLVL.

This clone was seen a few times. The chain has TRBV4-1 and TRBJ1-6; TRBD1 aligns across 7 bases. The CDR3 extends over 15 amino acids. J was trimmed by 8 bases and V by 2 bases; bases with no gene match: 6. CDR1 is MGHRA, CDR2 YSYEKL, per germline. CDR3 amino acids: CASSQPDRDDSPLHF. The CDR3 DNA reads TGCGCCAGCAGCCAACCCGACAGGGATGATTCACCCCTCCACTTT.

The gene calls are TRBV10-3 and TRBJ1-3; 8 bases align to TRBD1. CDR1 and CDR2 (germline): ENHRY, SYGVKD. V lost 10 bases and J lost 0; bases outside the gene matches: 5. This CDR3 is built from 14 residues. CDR3 protein: CATDRGLSGNTIYF. The DNA of the CDR3 is TGTGCCACAGACAGGGGCCTCTCTGGAAACACCATATATTTT.

CDR3 nucleotides: TGTGCCAGCAGGAAAGCGGGGGGGCCTTACAATGAGCAGTTCTTC. It encodes CASRKAGGPYNEQFF. The chain links TRBV6-5 to TRBJ2-1; TRBD2 matches 10 bases. The CDR3 has 15 amino acids. V lost 6 bases, J lost 4 bases, and 6 bases stayed unmatched. Germline CDR1 reads MNHEY; CDR2 reads SVGAGI.

V gene TRBV19 combines with J gene TRBJ2-7; weak D call: TRBD2 (6 bases). CDR1 and CDR2 from the germline V gene are LNHDA and SQIVND (reference sequence). V lost 5 bases, J lost 3 bases, and 23 bases lay in between. The CDR3 length is 17 residues. CDR3 loop: CASSPGTLKIDFYEQYF. DNA of the CDR3: TGTGCCAGTAGTCCTGGGACTCTCAAAATAGATTTCTACGAGCAGTACTTC.

This chain links TRBV10-3 with TRBJ1-2; 9 bases agree with TRBD1. This CDR3 has 14 residues. Germline V gene lookup returns CDR1 ENHRY and CDR2 SYGVKD. J was trimmed by 4 bases and V by 4 bases; bases with no gene match: 4. The CDR3: CAISADRGAYGYTF. In DNA form, the CDR3 reads TGTGCCATCAGTGCGGACAGGGGAGCCTATGGCTACACCTTC.

This clone was seen more than once but under ten times. The chain carries TRBV4-2 and TRBJ1-1, with D maybe TRBD1 (5 bases). This CDR3 spans 14 amino acids. From germline, CDR1 is LGHNA and CDR2 YNFKEQ. The V gene lost 4 bases and the J gene lost 1 base, with 10 bases spanning the gap. The CDR3 loop reads CASSPLGQNTEAFF. The CDR3 region has the DNA TGTGCCAGCAGCCCACTTGGACAGAACACTGAAGCTTTCTTT.

The J gene is TRBJ1-1, the V gene TRBV29-1; a possible D gene is TRBD1 (5 bases). The CDR3 consists of 12 residues. The germline V gene has CDR1 SQVTM and CDR2 ANQGSEA. V lost 4 bases and J 7 bases, leaving 13 bases between the germline ends. Here the CDR3 reads CSVVGDGVEAFF. The CDR3 nucleotides are TGCAGCGTTGTGGGGGATGGAGTTGAAGCTTTCTTT.

In its sample, this clone was seen once. V is TRBV3-1 (or the pseudogene TRBV3-2) and J is TRBJ1-1; no clear D. Germline V gene sequence: CDR1 LGHDT, CDR2 YNNKEL (reference sequence). The CDR3 length is 11 residues. V lost 4 bases, J lost 2 bases, and 2 bases lay in between. The CDR3 nucleotides read TGTGCCAGCAGCCTAAACACTGAAGCTTTCTTT. Its translation: CASSLNTEAFF.

The chain has TRBV30 and TRBJ1-6; D is perhaps TRBD1 (6 bases). Germline values: CDR1 GTSNPN, CDR2 SVGIG (reference sequence). V was shortened by 1 base and J by 8 bases, with 6 bases between the two germline ends. CDR3 length: 12 residues. This CDR3 reads CAWSDRDSPLHF. The CDR3 bases are TGTGCCTGGAGTGACAGGGATTCACCCCTCCACTTT.

V usage is TRBV5-6 and J usage is TRBJ2-3; possibly TRBD2 for D (7 bases). CDR1 and CDR2 (germline): SGHDT, YYEEEE. The CDR3 has 17 residues. Trimming left V 6 bases short and J 6 bases short, with 26 bases between. CDR3 in DNA: TGTGCCAGCATCCTTTGGGGGGGGCCTATCCACGGGGATACGCAGTATTTT. This sequence encodes CASILWGGPIHGDTQYF.

The sample holds one count of this clone. The CDR3 DNA sequence: TGTGCCAGTGCGGACGGTTTGCCAGCTTTCTTT. Protein: CASADGLPAFF. V gene TRBV19 combines with J gene TRBJ1-1; D unresolved. Trimming shortened V by 8 bases and J by 10 bases, and 14 bases separated the two germline ends. CDR3 size: 11 residues. Germline CDR1 reads LNHDA; CDR2 reads SQIVND (reference sequence).

The genes are TRBV19 and TRBJ1-2; D perhaps matches TRBD1 (6 bases). This CDR3 is built from 14 residues. The germline CDR1 and CDR2 sequences are LNHDA and SQIVND (reference sequence). Trimming removed 4 bases at V and 7 bases at J, with 16 bases between. In DNA form, the CDR3 reads TGTGCCAGTAGTAATCCGGGACAAGGATCTGGCTACACCTTC. This translates into CASSNPGQGSGYTF.

The V gene is TRBV6-5, the J gene TRBJ1-3, with TRBD1 identical over 7 bases. Germline V lookup: CDR1 MNHEY, CDR2 SVGAGI. V was pared by 5 bases and J by 3 bases, with 7 bases of the junction left unmatched. This CDR3 is 15 amino acids long. This CDR3 is CASSLQGTLGNTIYF. CDR3 nucleotides: TGTGCCAGCAGTCTACAGGGGACCCTTGGAAACACCATATATTTT.

This chain links TRBV5-1 with TRBJ1-1, with 10 bases fitting TRBD1. V was pared by 5 bases and J by 7 bases, with 8 bases of the junction left unmatched. Germline CDR1 reads SGHRS; CDR2 reads YFSETQ. CDR3 length: 14 amino acids. The CDR3 loop is CASSHGTGVNEAFF. In DNA form, the CDR3 reads TGCGCCAGCAGTCACGGGACAGGGGTAAATGAAGCTTTCTTT.

J is TRBJ1-6 and V is TRBV9; 7 bases match TRBD1. Germline trimming cut 4 bases from V and 10 bases from J; bases unmatched to any gene: 8. This CDR3 is 14 amino acids long. Germline assignment: CDR1 SGDLS and CDR2 YYNGEE. This chain's CDR3 is CASSSGTAASPLHF. The CDR3 nucleotides are TGTGCCAGCAGCTCCGGGACAGCTGCCTCACCCCTCCACTTT.

The rearrangement joins TRBV3-1 (or the pseudogene TRBV3-2) to TRBJ2-7, with 10 bases matching TRBD2. V shed 1 base and J 4 bases; nucleotides not matched to a gene: 7. The CDR3 is made up of 16 amino acids. CDR1 and CDR2 (germline): LGHDT, YNNKEL (reference sequence). CDR3 coding DNA: TGTGCCAGCAGCCAAGGCGCTAGCGGGGGCCCATACGAGCAGTACTTC. This gives the protein CASSQGASGGPYEQYF.

The chain links TRBV5-1 to TRBJ1-1; a possible D gene is TRBD1 (5 bases). CDR1 and CDR2 (germline): SGHRS, YFSETQ. The CDR3 length is 14 residues. The V gene lost 0 bases and the J gene lost 4 bases, with 10 bases spanning the gap. CDR3 residues: CASSLAGTGTEAFF. DNA for the CDR3: TGCGCCAGCAGCTTGGCCGGGACCGGCACTGAAGCTTTCTTT.

The CDR3 nucleotides read TGTGCCAGCACACCGGGACAGGGGGTAGGTCAGCCCCAGCATTTT. Translation: CASTPGQGVGQPQHF. The chain recombines TRBV6-5 with TRBJ1-5; 11 nucleotides match TRBD1. The length of the CDR3 is 15 residues. With V trimmed by 7 bases and J by 6 bases, 8 bases remained unmatched. Per the germline V gene, CDR1 is MNHEY and CDR2 is SVGAGI.

This sequence joins TRBV2 and TRBJ2-7, with D perhaps assigned TRBD1 or TRBD2 (5 bases each). Deletions cut 7 bases from V and 3 bases from J, with 13 bases between. The CDR3 runs 13 residues. Germline lookup yields CDR1 SNHLY and CDR2 FYNNEI. CDR3 in amino acids: CASNLGRYYEQYF. The CDR3 DNA is TGTGCCAGCAATTTGGGACGGTACTACGAGCAGTACTTC.

This clone occurred once. The genes are TRBV11-2 and TRBJ2-1; TRBD2 matches 10 bases. This CDR3 spans 14 amino acids. In germline, CDR1 is SGHAT, CDR2 FQNNGV. Trimming took 4 bases from V and 8 from J; bases not matched to a gene: 5. The CDR3 bases are TGTGCCAGCAGCTCTAGCGGGGGAGCCTATGAGCAGTTCTTC. Protein product: CASSSSGGAYEQFF.

The chain combines TRBV19 with TRBJ1-1, with D possibly being TRBD1 (6 bases). Per the germline V gene, CDR1 is LNHDA and CDR2 is SQIVND (reference sequence). This CDR3 comprises 14 residues. Trimming removed 7 bases from V and 7 bases from J, with 19 bases in between. The CDR3 DNA is TGTGCCAGTAAGGGGGACCGCAGACGAGGTGAAGCTTTCTTT. Protein: CASKGDRRRGEAFF.

In its sample, this clone was seen a few times. Other DNA variants within this sample encode the same CDR3. The rearrangement links TRBV11-3 to TRBJ1-1; no clear D. V was clipped by 6 bases and J by 1 base, with 9 bases between them. Germline values: CDR1 SGHNT, CDR2 YENEEA. The CDR3 totals 13 residues. CDR3 sequence: CASSAGGNTEAFF. CDR3 nucleotides: TGTGCCAGCAGTGCCGGTGGGAACACTGAAGCTTTCTTT. The entire variable domain, with the rest obtained from reference TRBV11-3 and TRBJ1-1, is as follows: EAGVVQSPRYKIIEKKQPVAFWCNPISGHNTLYWYLQNLGQGPELLIRYENEEAVDDSQLPKDRFSAERLKGVDSTLKIQPAELGDSAVYLCASSAGGNTEAFFGQGTRLTVV.

The V gene is TRBV19, the J gene TRBJ1-1; D not certain. The CDR3 sequence is 14 residues long. Germline-derived CDR1 and CDR2 are LNHDA and SQIVND (reference sequence). V was pared by 7 bases and J by 1 base, with 13 bases between. The CDR3 DNA reads TGTGCCAGTACATTTACGGGCAGGAACACTGAAGCTTTCTTT. It is translated as CASTFTGRNTEAFF.

CDR3 loop: CASSLYGTATNEKLFF. Written as DNA, the CDR3 is TGTGCCAGCAGCTTGTATGGGACGGCAACTAATGAAAAACTGTTTTTT. The chain employs TRBV7-2 and TRBJ1-4; D may be TRBD1 (5 bases). CDR1 is SGHTA and CDR2 is FQGNSA in the germline V gene. The CDR3 is made up of 16 amino acids. V lost 3 bases to trimming and J lost 0 bases, with 11 bases between them. The variable domain in full, completed from reference TRBV7-2 and TRBJ1-4, reads GAGVSQSPSNKVTEKGKDVELRCDPISGHTALYWYRQSLGQGLEFLIYFQGNSAPDKSGLPSDRFSAERTGGSVSTLTIQRTQQEDSAVYLCASSLYGTATNEKLFFGSGTQLSVL.

The chain links TRBV5-1 to TRBJ2-2; either TRBD1 or TRBD2 may fit D (5 bases each). V was clipped by 4 bases and J by 7 bases, with 17 bases between them. Germline V gene data show CDR1 as SGHRS and CDR2 as YFSETQ. This CDR3 has 15 amino acids. CDR3 nucleotide sequence: TGCGCCAGCAGCACCTCGACGGGGCCCGGCGGGGAGCTGTTTTTT. It translates to CASSTSTGPGGELFF.